Each of the 2 T cell receptor beta chains below was sequenced from the same sample in a study of cytomegalovirus exposure and HLA in healthy donors. The study ran its PCR with 60 Vbeta and 13 Jbeta primers. The repertoire was sequenced with immunoSEQ multiplex PCR; TCRdb's copy has only in-frame clones and lacks some. Among more than 95,000 clones listed, 78% were seen once. Sequenced input: PBMCs. The receptors here all came from a woman in her thirties or forties in good health and CMV-seronegative.

This chain joins TRBV28 and TRBJ1-4; TRBD1 matches 8 bases. V shed 7 bases, J shed 6 bases, and the junction held 10 bases outside the gene matches. The CDR3 covers 15 residues. CDR1 MDHEN and CDR2 SYDVKM come from the germline V gene. The CDR3 sequence is CASTLSGTGYEKLFF. In DNA, the CDR3 is TGTGCCAGCACGTTGTCCGGGACAGGATATGAAAAACTGTTTTTT.

The chain couples TRBV19 to TRBJ1-2; D uncertain. The V end lost 4 bases, the J end lost 4 bases, and 10 bases lay between the germline ends. The CDR3 has 13 amino acids. Germline values: CDR1 LNHDA, CDR2 SQIVND (reference sequence). This chain's CDR3 is CASSSVGFYGYTF. CDR3 DNA sequence: TGTGCCAGTAGTAGCGTCGGGTTCTATGGCTACACCTTC. Variable domain in full (rest from reference TRBV19 and TRBJ1-2): DGGITQSPKYLFRKEGQNVTLSCEQNLNHDAMYWYRQDPGQGLRLIYYSQIVNDFQKGDIAEGYSVSREKKESFPLTVTSAQKNPTAFYLCASSSVGFYGYTFGSGTRLTVV.